These 7 T cell receptor beta chains were sequenced from one sample in a study of CD8 T cells in ankylosing spondylitis. No antigen has been assigned to these receptors. Study-level points and caveats: Blood of patients with ankylosing spondylitis appeared to be characterized by a TCR beta motif of several highly homologous variants.

MiXCR was run by TCRdb on the 5' RACE reads, yielding one entry per CDR3 protein. The data contain around 540,000 distinct CDR3 sequences, 12% of them singletons. Sequencing used blood, either unsorted or a sorted T cell fraction (not recorded which). These receptors were taken from a male donor with ankylosing spondylitis.

There are many counts of this clonotype. The chain recombines TRBV7-9 with TRBJ2-2, with TRBD2 as a possible D gene (7 bases). CDR3 length equals 16 residues. Germline V CDR1 and CDR2: SEHNR, FQNEAQ (reference sequence). V was clipped by 3 bases and J by 3 bases, with 14 bases between them. The CDR3 sequence: CASSLEGGGDTGELFF. DNA of the CDR3: TGTGCCAGCAGCTTGGAGGGAGGGGGAGACACCGGGGAGCTGTTTTTT. The full variable domain, completed using reference TRBV7-9 and TRBJ2-2, is DTGVSQNPRHKITKRGQNVTFRCDPISEHNRLYWYRQTLGQGPEFLTYFQNEAQLEKSRLLSDRFSAERPKGSFSTLEIQRTEQGDSAMYLCASSLEGGGDTGELFFGEGSRLTVL.

This clonotype has more than one count but fewer than ten. The chain joins TRBV10-3 to TRBJ1-1; TRBD1 aligns across 11 bases. The CDR3 covers 14 residues. V gave up 9 bases and J gave up 1 base; unmatched junction bases: 4. CDR1 is ENHRY and CDR2 is SYGVKD in the germline V gene. The CDR3 region is CAIGQGAENTEAFF. In DNA form, the CDR3 reads TGTGCCATAGGACAGGGGGCGGAGAACACTGAAGCTTTCTTT.

This clonotype occurred a few times. The chain joins TRBV18 to TRBJ1-1; D remains unclear. CDR3 length equals 15 residues. The germline CDR1 and CDR2 sequences are KGHSH and LQKENI. V gave up 1 base and J gave up 1 base, with 10 bases separating them. The CDR3 reads CASSPLGRQNTEAFF. The CDR3, as DNA: TGTGCCAGCTCACCACTCGGTAGGCAGAACACTGAAGCTTTCTTT.

This clonotype has at least ten counts. The V call is TRBV5-1, the J call TRBJ2-1; TRBD2 aligns across 11 bases. CDR1 and CDR2 from the germline V gene are SGHRS and YFSETQ. This CDR3 is 19 amino acids long. With V trimmed by 0 bases and J by 7 bases, 15 bases remained unmatched. CDR3: CASSLAGTSGSRGGNEQFF. The CDR3 bases are TGCGCCAGCAGCTTGGCTGGTACTAGCGGGAGTCGGGGGGGAAATGAGCAGTTCTTC.

As DNA, the CDR3 is TGCAGTGCTAAAAGTGGTGAAAAACTGTTTTTT. It yields the protein CSAKSGEKLFF. The chain couples TRBV20-1 to TRBJ1-4; D is ambiguous. V was trimmed by 4 bases and J by 7 bases, leaving 7 bases between them. Germline V gene sequence: CDR1 DFQATT, CDR2 SNEGSKA (reference sequence). This CDR3 spans 11 amino acids.

This clonotype turned up a few times. V gene TRBV19 combines with J gene TRBJ1-5; TRBD1 is a possible D gene (5 bases). The germline V and J ends were trimmed by 3 bases and 7 bases, with 13 bases remaining between them. The CDR3 has 14 residues. Per germline, CDR1 LNHDA and CDR2 SQIVND (reference sequence). The chain's CDR3 is CASSIRSGGQPQHF. DNA of the CDR3: TGTGCCAGTAGTATTCGTAGCGGGGGGCAGCCCCAGCATTTT. The full variable domain, completed using reference TRBV19 and TRBJ1-5, is DGGITQSPKYLFRKEGQNVTLSCEQNLNHDAMYWYRQDPGQGLRLIYYSQIVNDFQKGDIAEGYSVSREKKESFPLTVTSAQKNPTAFYLCASSIRSGGQPQHFGDGTRLSIL.

This clonotype was found a few times. V and J are TRBV15 and TRBJ2-7; 8 positions agree with TRBD2. CDR3 length: 14 amino acids. Germline V gene lookup returns CDR1 LNHNV and CDR2 YYDKDF (reference sequence). The V and J ends lost 5 bases and 6 bases, in that order; junction bases with no gene match: 9. The CDR3 is CATSSLAGGGEQYF. The CDR3 bases are TGTGCCACCAGCTCTTTGGCGGGAGGAGGCGAGCAGTACTTC.